Presented here are 13 T cell receptor beta chains from one specimen sequenced in a study of graft-versus-host responses after intestinal transplantation. The antigens for these receptors are not known. Sequencing was performed with immunoSEQ multiplex PCR; in TCRdb, only in-frame clones are kept and a portion is missing. The table shows around 110,000 clones, with about nine tenths occurring only once. Sequenced here: unstimulated CD4+ T cells sorted from spleen or lymph node cells, sampled before intestinal transplant. Receptors were obtained from a human donor who received an intestinal transplant.

This chain uses TRBV5-1 with TRBJ2-3, with D possibly TRBD2 on 6 matching bases. CDR1 is SGHRS and CDR2 is YFSETQ in the germline V gene. The CDR3 is 16 amino acids. V gave up 3 bases and J gave up 8 bases, with 22 bases separating them. Here the CDR3 DNA reads TGCGCCAGCAGCTGGGACCTTATGCGGGGAATTGGTACGCAGTATTTT. It specifies CASSWDLMRGIGTQYF.

The chain uses TRBV4-1 and TRBJ2-3; 7 bases match TRBD2. J gave up 8 bases and V 4 bases, and 12 bases lay outside the gene matches. The germline CDR1 and CDR2 sequences are MGHRA and YSYEKL. CDR3 length: 15 residues. CDR3 sequence (DNA): TGCGCCAGCAGCCGGCGACTAGCCGAAGGCGGTACGCAGTATTTT. Encoded protein: CASSRRLAEGGTQYF.

The J gene is TRBJ1-3, the V gene TRBV5-1; D unclear. CDR3 length: 16 amino acids. The germline V gene has CDR1 SGHRS and CDR2 YFSETQ. Trimming left V 1 base short and J 0 bases short, with 11 bases between. Here the CDR3 DNA reads TGCGCCAGCAGCTTGTCGGAGGCCAGCTCTGGAAACACCATATATTTT. Protein: CASSLSEASSGNTIYF.

The gene calls are TRBV29-1 and TRBJ2-5, with TRBD1 as a possible D gene (6 bases). The V gene lost 4 bases and the J gene lost 4 bases, with 10 bases spanning the gap. Germline V gives CDR1 SQVTM, CDR2 ANQGSEA. The CDR3 extends over 12 amino acids. The CDR3 is CSVAEGGETQYF. The CDR3 nucleotides read TGCAGCGTTGCGGAAGGGGGAGAGACCCAGTACTTC.

V gene TRBV7-2 combines with J gene TRBJ1-6; the D gene is possibly TRBD1 (5 bases). The V and J ends lost 5 bases and 5 bases respectively, with 10 bases between them. The V gene's germline CDR1 is SGHTA and CDR2 FQGNSA. This CDR3 contains 14 residues. The CDR3 here is CASSPHRNNSPLHF. The CDR3 DNA sequence: TGTGCCAGCAGCCCTCACAGGAATAATTCACCCCTCCACTTT.

The chain joins TRBV9 to TRBJ2-6; D remains unclear. CDR1 SGDLS and CDR2 YYNGEE come from the germline V gene. The length of the CDR3 is 15 residues. Trimming left V 3 bases short and J 4 bases short, with 11 bases between. The CDR3 protein is CASSAGRPGANVLTF. The DNA for the CDR3 is TGTGCCAGCAGCGCAGGCCGCCCCGGGGCCAACGTCCTGACTTTC.

The chain joins TRBV5-4 to TRBJ2-7; D is ambiguous. The length of the CDR3 is 11 residues. Germline V gives CDR1 SGHNT, CDR2 YYREEE (reference sequence). Trimming left V 0 bases short and J 6 bases short, with 4 bases between. The CDR3 sequence is CASSLESEQYF. The DNA of the CDR3 is TGTGCCAGCAGCTTGGAGAGCGAGCAGTACTTC. The full variable domain, completed using reference TRBV5-4 and TRBJ2-7, is ETGVTQSPTHLIKTRGQQVTLRCSSQSGHNTVSWYQQALGQGPQFIFQYYREEENGRGNFPPRFSGLQFPNYSSELNVNALELDDSALYLCASSLESEQYFGPGTRLTVT.

The chain links TRBV28 to TRBJ2-7; 13 bases align to TRBD2. V trimming: 5 bases; J trimming: 3 bases; junction bases outside the gene matches: 19. Germline V lookup: CDR1 MDHEN, CDR2 SYDVKM. CDR3 length: 20 amino acids. The CDR3 here is CASSKDQVLAGGKSFYEQYF. The CDR3 nucleotides read TGTGCCAGCAGTAAGGACCAGGTACTAGCGGGAGGGAAGAGCTTCTACGAGCAGTACTTC.

The chain is built from TRBV7-2 and TRBJ2-1, with TRBD1 matching 11 bases. Germline CDR1 SGHTA, CDR2 FQGNSA. The CDR3 runs to 16 residues. J was trimmed by 7 bases and V by 1 base; bases with no gene match: 6. The CDR3 coding sequence is TGTGCCAGCAGCTTAGGGGACAGGGGGATAGGGAATGAGCAGTTCTTC. It yields the protein CASSLGDRGIGNEQFF.

The rearrangement joins TRBV5-4 to TRBJ2-5, with D possibly matching TRBD1 (5 bases). The germline V gene encodes CDR1 SGHNT and CDR2 YYREEE (reference sequence). CDR3 length: 13 residues. Trimming removed 2 bases from V and 1 base from J, with 6 bases in between. The CDR3: CASSLDSQETQYF. CDR3 DNA sequence: TGTGCCAGCAGCTTAGACAGCCAAGAGACCCAGTACTTC.

The chain is built from TRBV6-5 and TRBJ1-6, with D possibly matching TRBD1 (6 bases). The CDR3 is 13 amino acids. The V end was cut by 6 bases, the J end by 8 bases, with 11 bases between. Germline lookup yields CDR1 MNHEY and CDR2 SVGAGI. The CDR3 loop is CASRETGYSPLHF. The CDR3 DNA sequence: TGTGCCAGCAGGGAAACAGGGTATTCACCCCTCCACTTT.

The CDR3 coding sequence is TGTGCCAGCTCACCAATTAGCGGGATCTACAATGAGCAGTTCTTC. Translating it yields CASSPISGIYNEQFF. The chain recombines TRBV18 with TRBJ2-1; 8 bases are shared with TRBD2. Germline V gene data show CDR1 as KGHSH and CDR2 as LQKENI. There are 15 residues in the CDR3. V lost 2 bases and J lost 3; bases outside the gene matches: 3.

The rearrangement uses TRBV15 and TRBJ1-2; 8 bases map to TRBD1. CDR1 and CDR2 from the germline V gene are LNHNV and YYDKDF (reference sequence). CDR3 length equals 18 residues. With 0 bases clipped from V and 8 bases from J, the junction kept 17 bases outside the gene matches. CDR3 sequence reads: CATSRDRFLGAGGGGYTF. Here the CDR3 DNA reads TGTGCCACCAGCAGAGATCGGTTCCTAGGGGCAGGGGGCGGGGGCTACACCTTC.